The 25 T cell receptor beta chains reported below all come from one sample, sequenced in a study of T cell responses to AZD1222 COVID-19 vaccine. The data were produced by immunoSEQ multiplex PCR, yet TCRdb's version contains in-frame clones alone and is incomplete. The sample carries 100,000 to 150,000 clones, approximately 90% recorded once. The material was peripheral blood, obtained 28 days after the second AZD1222 dose. Receptor source: an adult who received the AZD1222 COVID-19 vaccine.

The V and J genes are TRBV6-6 and TRBJ2-7; no clear D. V lost 0 bases, J lost 2 bases, and 8 bases lay in between. This CDR3 comprises 14 residues. From germline, CDR1 is MNHNY and CDR2 SVGAGI (reference sequence). The CDR3 region is CASSYSLPTYEQYF. CDR3 DNA sequence: TGTGCCAGCAGTTACTCGCTCCCAACCTACGAGCAGTACTTC.

The V call is TRBV27, the J call TRBJ1-4; D may be TRBD1 (5 bases). CDR3 length: 15 amino acids. Per germline, CDR1 MNHEY and CDR2 SMNVEV (reference sequence). V lost 8 bases to trimming and J lost 3 bases, with 16 bases between them. CDR3 amino acids: CASGSLGGANEKLFF. In nucleotides, the CDR3 is TGTGCCAGCGGCTCTTTGGGGGGGGCTAATGAAAAACTGTTTTTT.

V is TRBV5-1 and J is TRBJ1-6; TRBD1 is a possible D gene (5 bases). From germline, CDR1 is SGHRS and CDR2 YFSETQ. CDR3 length: 15 residues. The V end was cut by 4 bases, the J end by 10 bases, with 18 bases between. The CDR3 loop is CASSRGVPGNSPLHF. DNA for the CDR3: TGCGCCAGCAGCCGTGGGGTCCCAGGGAACTCACCCCTCCACTTT.

The gene calls are TRBV5-1 and TRBJ1-1, with 8 bases that match TRBD1. In germline, CDR1 is SGHRS, CDR2 YFSETQ. The CDR3 has 15 amino acids. Trimming cost V 1 base and J 1 base; bases outside gene matches: 3. CDR3 loop: CASSLWGTGNTEAFF. The DNA for the CDR3 is TGCGCCAGCAGCTTGTGGGGGACAGGGAACACTGAAGCTTTCTTT.

The chain joins TRBV5-1 to TRBJ1-6; D call uncertain. The CDR3 is made up of 13 amino acids. The germline gives CDR1 SGHRS, CDR2 YFSETQ. Trimming took off 0 bases at V and 8 bases at J, with 6 bases between the two ends. As DNA, the CDR3 is TGCGCCAGCAGCTTGGCGGTGGATTCACCCCTCCACTTT. As protein: CASSLAVDSPLHF.

The genes are TRBV7-9 and TRBJ2-2; perhaps TRBD1 as D (6 bases). V was cut by 5 bases and J by 1 base, with 17 bases left in between. This CDR3 spans 17 amino acids. CDR1 and CDR2 from the germline V gene are SEHNR and FQNEAQ (reference sequence). The DNA of the CDR3 is TGTGCCAGCAGCCCAAACCGGACAGCCCAGAACACCGGGGAGCTGTTTTTT. Protein: CASSPNRTAQNTGELFF.

The chain recombines TRBV11-2 with TRBJ2-2, with D possibly being TRBD2 (5 bases). Germline CDR1 is SGHAT and CDR2 is FQNNGV. This CDR3 comprises 14 residues. Trimming left V 8 bases short and J 0 bases short, with 10 bases between. In DNA form, the CDR3 reads TGTGCCAGCCTAAAACTAGCGAACACCGGGGAGCTGTTTTTT. Residues: CASLKLANTGELFF.

The rearrangement links TRBV2 to TRBJ1-1; perhaps TRBD1 as D (6 bases). CDR1 and CDR2 (germline): SNHLY, FYNNEI. This CDR3 contains 15 residues. V shed 10 bases and J shed 12 bases, with 30 bases lying between them. CDR3 DNA: TGTGCCATCACTTTTGAGCTCATATCGGGAGGGGGACCTTTCTTT. Translation gives CAITFELISGGGPFF.

The rearrangement links TRBV7-9 to TRBJ2-5, with 7 positions matching TRBD2. This CDR3 has 13 amino acids. Germline CDR1 reads SEHNR; CDR2 reads FQNEAQ (reference sequence). Germline trimming cut 5 bases from V and 5 bases from J; bases unmatched to any gene: 5. In DNA form, the CDR3 reads TGTGCCAGCAGCCCGACTAGCTTCGAGACCCAGTACTTC. Its protein product is CASSPTSFETQYF.

The chain couples TRBV12-3 or TRBV12-4 to TRBJ1-2; tentatively, D is TRBD1 (6 bases). Trimming stripped 6 bases from V and 2 bases from J, with 10 bases between. There are 13 residues in the CDR3. DNA of the CDR3: TGTGCCAGCAGCCCCACAGGGAACTATGGCTACACCTTC. It specifies CASSPTGNYGYTF.

This clone has a handful of counts. The chain employs TRBV7-8 and TRBJ2-7, with D possibly matching TRBD1 (6 bases). Trimming cost V 5 bases and J 5 bases, with 7 bases left between them. This CDR3 is built from 11 residues. Germline V CDR1 and CDR2: SGHVS, FQNEAQ. The chain's CDR3 is CASSKGDEQYF. The CDR3 DNA reads TGTGCCAGCAGCAAGGGGGACGAGCAGTACTTC.

This clone occurred once. J is TRBJ1-1 and V is TRBV5-6, with D uncertain. V was trimmed by 4 bases and J by 6 bases, leaving 22 bases between them. CDR1 is SGHDT, CDR2 YYEEEE, per germline. The CDR3 contains 16 residues. The CDR3 spells CASSPVSALGRAEAFF. Here the CDR3 DNA reads TGTGCCAGCAGCCCCGTATCTGCGTTAGGGCGGGCTGAAGCTTTCTTT.

The gene calls are TRBV28 and TRBJ1-1; the D is unclear. The germline CDR1 and CDR2 sequences are MDHEN and SYDVKM. With 4 bases removed from V and 0 bases from J, the gap between germline ends came to 12 bases. The CDR3 has 15 residues. The CDR3 protein is CASSSQLRMNTEAFF. Written as DNA, the CDR3 is TGTGCCAGCAGTTCTCAATTACGAATGAACACTGAAGCTTTCTTT. Complete variable domain (other parts from reference TRBV28 and TRBJ1-1): DVKVTQSSRYLVKRTGEKVFLECVQDMDHENMFWYRQDPGLGLRLIYFSYDVKMKEKGDIPEGYSVSREKKERFSLILESASTNQTSMYLCASSSQLRMNTEAFFGQGTRLTVV.

V gene TRBV6-5 combines with J gene TRBJ1-1, with 7 bases identical to TRBD1. The CDR3 has 15 residues. V shed 5 bases and J 0 bases; nucleotides not matched to a gene: 6. Germline V CDR1 and CDR2: MNHEY, SVGAGI. CDR3 sequence: CASSPQGFMNTEAFF. The CDR3 nucleotides read TGTGCCAGCAGTCCACAGGGGTTTATGAACACTGAAGCTTTCTTT.

This clone was seen once. This chain links TRBV11-2 with TRBJ1-4; TRBD1 matches at 7 bases. The V gene end was trimmed by 2 bases and the J gene end by 14 bases; junction bases not matched to a gene: 8. The germline gives CDR1 SGHAT, CDR2 FQNNGV. The CDR3 spans 13 residues. CDR3 in amino acids: CASSLNQQGPLFF. The CDR3 region has the DNA TGTGCCAGCAGCTTAAACCAACAGGGGCCTCTGTTTTTT.

This rearrangement joins TRBV27 to TRBJ2-7; 9 bases fit TRBD2. CDR3 length equals 20 residues. CDR1 is MNHEY and CDR2 is SMNVEV in the germline V gene (reference sequence). V lost 0 bases, J lost 2 bases, and 17 bases stayed unmatched. CDR3 amino acids: CASSLSFLASGVRGTYEQYF. In DNA form, the CDR3 reads TGTGCCAGCAGTTTATCGTTTCTGGCTAGCGGGGTACGTGGAACCTACGAGCAGTACTTC.

This clone came up a few times. CDR3 protein: CASRVGLLTDTQYF. CDR3 bases: TGTGCCAGCAGGGTGGGGCTTCTAACAGATACGCAGTATTTT. This sequence joins TRBV5-8 and TRBJ2-3; D possibly corresponds to TRBD1 (5 bases). The CDR3 contains 14 residues. Trimming cost V 5 bases and J 3 bases, with 13 bases left between them. The germline gives CDR1 SGHTS, CDR2 YDEGEE.

This clone was recorded a few times. CDR3 region: CSVGQRGYEQYF. The CDR3 nucleotides are TGCAGCGTGGGACAGAGGGGCTACGAGCAGTACTTC. This chain connects TRBV29-1 to TRBJ2-7; TRBD1 aligns across 7 bases. The CDR3 spans 12 residues. From germline, CDR1 is SQVTM and CDR2 ANQGSEA. V dropped 6 bases and J dropped 3; count of bases not matched to a gene: 5.

The chain employs TRBV18 and TRBJ2-1; no clear D. Trimming stripped 0 bases from V and 3 bases from J, with 6 bases between. The CDR3 has 14 residues. Germline V gives CDR1 KGHSH, CDR2 LQKENI. The CDR3 sequence is CASSPPVFYNEQFF. DNA of the CDR3: TGTGCCAGCTCACCACCAGTATTCTACAATGAGCAGTTCTTC.

V is TRBV18 and J is TRBJ2-3; D gene uncertain. This CDR3 is 16 amino acids long. Trimming pared 8 bases from V and 2 bases from J, leaving 20 bases between. Germline loops: CDR1 KGHSH, CDR2 LQKENI. CDR3 residues: CASATGSATDTDTQYF. The CDR3 nucleotides are TGTGCCAGCGCCACCGGCTCTGCCACAGACACAGATACGCAGTATTTT.

CDR3 in amino acids: CATSKGAGGYTF. For the CDR3, the DNA is TGTGCCACCAGTAAGGGGGCGGGTGGCTACACCTTC. The rearrangement uses TRBV24-1 and TRBJ1-2; 7 positions agree with TRBD1. The CDR3 is 12 residues long. Germline CDR1 KGHDR, CDR2 SFDVKD. With 6 bases clipped from V and 7 bases from J, the junction kept 4 bases outside the gene matches.

The CDR3 protein is CASTTRTHNSPLHF. The CDR3 DNA follows: TGTGCCAGCACGACTCGGACCCATAATTCACCCCTCCACTTT. V usage is TRBV13 and J usage is TRBJ1-6, with no clear D. CDR3 length: 14 residues. CDR1 and CDR2 from the germline V gene are PRHDT and FYEKMQ (reference sequence). Trimming took off 7 bases at V and 5 bases at J, with 12 bases between the two ends.

V and J are TRBV6-5 and TRBJ1-1; D is possibly TRBD1 (5 bases). Trimming cost V 2 bases and J 8 bases, with 15 bases left between them. Germline V gene data show CDR1 as MNHEY and CDR2 as SVGAGI. This CDR3 comprises 14 residues. The CDR3 DNA reads as TGTGCCAGCAGTTACCTCCGGACACCTAGGGAAGCTTTCTTT. This translates into CASSYLRTPREAFF.

J is TRBJ2-7 and V is TRBV7-8; TRBD2 agrees at 11 bases. The V segment lost 4 bases and the J segment 3 bases; nucleotides outside the gene matches: 2. This CDR3 comprises 14 residues. Germline-derived CDR1 and CDR2 are SGHVS and FQNEAQ. The CDR3 DNA reads TGTGCCAGCAGCTCAGGGACTAGCGGCTACGAGCAGTACTTC. It is translated as CASSSGTSGYEQYF.

The chain has TRBV15 and TRBJ2-5; weak D call: TRBD1 (6 bases). V shed 6 bases and J shed 2 bases, with 13 bases lying between them. The CDR3 runs 14 residues. The V gene's germline CDR1 is LNHNV and CDR2 YYDKDF (reference sequence). Here the CDR3 reads CATSFTQGQETQYF. The CDR3 nucleotides are TGTGCCACCAGTTTTACTCAGGGGCAAGAGACCCAGTACTTC.